These 32 T cell receptor beta chains share one sample of origin, sequenced in a study of cytomegalovirus exposure and HLA in healthy donors. A multiplex PCR was run with 60 Vbeta primers and 13 Jbeta primers. Libraries were prepared by immunoSEQ multiplex PCR; TCRdb keeps only in-frame clonotypes and omits some of them. Of around 120,000 clones listed, about 80% are singletons. The sample consisted of PBMCs. The receptors come from a man aged 25 to 40 in good health and CMV-seronegative.

The chain employs TRBV19 and TRBJ2-5; D is perhaps TRBD2 (5 bases). Germline CDR1 reads LNHDA; CDR2 reads SQIVND (reference sequence). Trimming took off 4 bases at V and 5 bases at J, with 17 bases between the two ends. This CDR3 is 15 amino acids long. DNA for the CDR3: TGTGCCAGTAGTACCCCAGGAGGACCGGGGGAGACCCAGTACTTC. Protein: CASSTPGGPGETQYF.

The J gene is TRBJ1-1, the V gene TRBV10-2, with TRBD1 as a possible D gene (5 bases). Germline loops: CDR1 WSHSY, CDR2 SAAADI. This CDR3 comprises 12 residues. Trimming removed 7 bases at V and 7 bases at J, with 13 bases between. CDR3 amino acids: CASIGGADEAFF. The CDR3, as DNA: TGCGCCAGCATTGGAGGGGCAGATGAAGCTTTCTTT.

The chain links TRBV5-1 to TRBJ2-7, with 15 bases matching TRBD2. Germline lookup yields CDR1 SGHRS and CDR2 YFSETQ. The V gene end was trimmed by 4 bases and the J gene end by 3 bases; junction bases not matched to a gene: 11. The CDR3 runs to 18 residues. The CDR3 spells CASSKTPGLAGGGYEQYF. The CDR3 DNA is TGCGCCAGCAGCAAGACCCCGGGACTAGCGGGAGGAGGCTACGAGCAGTACTTC.

V gene TRBV7-9 combines with J gene TRBJ2-1; unclear D gene. The CDR3 length is 12 residues. Per the germline V gene, CDR1 is SEHNR and CDR2 is FQNEAQ (reference sequence). Trimming shortened V by 1 base and J by 6 bases, and 4 bases separated the two germline ends. The CDR3 nucleotides read TGTGCCAGCAGCTTAGGCGTCAATGAGCAGTTCTTC. It encodes CASSLGVNEQFF.

The chain recombines TRBV29-1 with TRBJ1-2; 9 bases are a match to TRBD1. This CDR3 is 14 amino acids long. The V and J ends lost 5 bases and 2 bases, in that order; junction bases with no gene match: 6. Germline lookup yields CDR1 SQVTM and CDR2 ANQGSEA. The CDR3 protein is CSVLSTGGNYGYTF. The CDR3 nucleotides are TGCAGCGTTCTCTCGACAGGGGGGAACTATGGCTACACCTTC.

The chain carries TRBV5-4 and TRBJ2-1, with 8 bases fitting TRBD1. V shed 0 bases and J 6 bases; nucleotides not matched to a gene: 5. CDR1 SGHNT and CDR2 YYREEE come from the germline V gene (reference sequence). The CDR3 contains 15 residues. Written as DNA, the CDR3 is TGTGCCAGCAGCTTGGCCCAGGGGGCTGGCAATGAGCAGTTCTTC. Translating gives CASSLAQGAGNEQFF.

The V and J genes are TRBV11-3 and TRBJ2-7; maybe TRBD2 (6 bases). Trimming took 3 bases from V and 3 from J, leaving 9 bases between them. The CDR3 is 13 residues long. CDR1 is SGHNT and CDR2 is YENEEA in the germline V gene. For the CDR3, the DNA is TGTGCCAGCAGCTTTGAGGAGGGCTACGAGCAGTACTTC. Its translation: CASSFEEGYEQYF. Complete variable domain (other parts from reference TRBV11-3 and TRBJ2-7): EAGVVQSPRYKIIEKKQPVAFWCNPISGHNTLYWYLQNLGQGPELLIRYENEEAVDDSQLPKDRFSAERLKGVDSTLKIQPAELGDSAVYLCASSFEEGYEQYFGPGTRLTVT.

This clone was recorded only once. The genes are TRBV29-1 and TRBJ2-7; 8 positions agree with TRBD1. The J segment lost 1 base and the V segment lost 4 bases, leaving 15 bases of the junction unmatched. Germline CDR1 reads SQVTM; CDR2 reads ANQGSEA. This CDR3 has 17 residues. CDR3 protein: CSVAENLGDRRSYEQYF. The CDR3 region has the DNA TGCAGCGTTGCCGAAAACCTAGGGGACAGGCGTTCCTACGAGCAGTACTTC.

The V call is TRBV7-9, the J call TRBJ1-2; D might be TRBD1 (5 bases). Germline V CDR1 and CDR2: SEHNR, FQNEAQ (reference sequence). The CDR3 spans 17 residues. V lost 1 base to trimming and J lost 2 bases, with 17 bases between them. This chain's CDR3 is CASSLGLTGLGNYGYTF. The CDR3 DNA reads as TGTGCCAGCAGCTTAGGGCTAACGGGACTTGGAAACTATGGCTACACCTTC.

V is TRBV6-5 and J is TRBJ2-3, with TRBD2 matching over 7 bases. The CDR3 has 13 residues. The germline V gene encodes CDR1 MNHEY and CDR2 SVGAGI. Trimming cost V 5 bases and J 7 bases; bases outside gene matches: 6. CDR3 in DNA: TGTGCCAGCAGTGGGCGGGAGTCATATACGCAGTATTTT. Translated: CASSGRESYTQYF.

V and J are TRBV2 and TRBJ1-1; 7 bases are shared with TRBD1. CDR1 is SNHLY and CDR2 is FYNNEI in the germline V gene. J was trimmed by 2 bases and V by 6 bases; bases with no gene match: 3. This CDR3 region has 13 residues. For the CDR3, the DNA is TGTGCCAGCAGAGGGGACAGCAACACTGAAGCTTTCTTT. It codes for CASRGDSNTEAFF.

The V call is TRBV7-9, the J call TRBJ1-1; D might be TRBD1 (6 bases). Germline CDR1 SEHNR, CDR2 FQNEAQ (reference sequence). V gave up 4 bases and J gave up 3 bases, with 12 bases separating them. This CDR3 spans 14 amino acids. In DNA, the CDR3 is TGTGCCAGCAGCTCTCCAGGGGCTTACACTGAAGCTTTCTTT. It yields the protein CASSSPGAYTEAFF.

V and J are TRBV5-1 and TRBJ1-6, with a weak D call TRBD1 (6 bases). Germline V gene data show CDR1 as SGHRS and CDR2 as YFSETQ. The CDR3 spans 16 residues. V was pared by 4 bases and J by 3 bases, with 14 bases between. The CDR3, as DNA: TGCGCCAGCAGCCCACAAGGGGACATCTATAATTCACCCCTCCACTTT. This sequence encodes CASSPQGDIYNSPLHF.

This clone was detected once. The CDR3 is CASNRGEGGNNNEQFF. CDR3 nucleotide sequence: TGTGCCAGCAACCGAGGAGAGGGGGGGAACAACAATGAGCAGTTCTTC. The chain carries TRBV27 and TRBJ2-1, with D tentatively TRBD2 (7 bases). CDR1 is MNHEY and CDR2 is SMNVEV in the germline V gene (reference sequence). V lost 7 bases and J lost 5, with 21 bases in between. The CDR3 extends over 16 amino acids.

The chain uses TRBV4-3 and TRBJ2-2; D perhaps matches TRBD1 (6 bases). This CDR3 is built from 13 residues. V gave up 6 bases and J gave up 4 bases, with 9 bases separating them. CDR1 is LGHNA and CDR2 is YSLEER in the germline V gene. The DNA of the CDR3 is TGCGCCAGCAGTCAACAGGGCACCGGGGAGCTGTTTTTT. Protein product: CASSQQGTGELFF.

V usage is TRBV21-1 and J usage is TRBJ2-7; TRBD2, the table's D call, lacks a check against the DNA. TRBV21-1 is a documented pseudogene. CDR3 length: 16 residues. CDR3: CASLSGTSGRAYEQYF. The DNA for the CDR3 is TGTGCCAGCTTATCCGGGACTAGCGGGAGGGCCTACGAGCAGTACTTC.

This chain joins TRBV9 and TRBJ2-3; TRBD2 matches at 8 bases. Germline CDR1 SGDLS, CDR2 YYNGEE. CDR3 size: 16 residues. V trimming: 4 bases; J trimming: 7 bases; junction bases outside the gene matches: 14. The CDR3 protein is CASSSLGSGRSNTQYF. CDR3 coding DNA: TGTGCCAGCAGCTCCCTGGGGAGCGGGAGATCAAATACGCAGTATTTT.

This clone has just one count. The chain carries TRBV5-1 and TRBJ1-4; TRBD1 aligns across 9 bases. Germline CDR1 SGHRS, CDR2 YFSETQ. The CDR3 consists of 14 residues. J was trimmed by 5 bases and V by 3 bases; bases with no gene match: 2. CDR3 bases: TGCGCCAGCAGCTCAGGGACAGGGAATGAAAAACTGTTTTTT. This sequence encodes CASSSGTGNEKLFF.

J is TRBJ1-6 and V is TRBV30; D unresolved. This CDR3 contains 14 residues. The ends were cut back, 2 bases at V and 8 bases at J, with 13 bases in the middle. Germline CDR1 is GTSNPN and CDR2 is SVGIG (reference sequence). CDR3 sequence: CAWSPRGRDSPLHF. The CDR3 DNA reads as TGTGCCTGGAGTCCCCGGGGAAGGGATTCACCCCTCCACTTT.

The chain joins TRBV28 to TRBJ1-3; 10 bases align to TRBD1. The junction had 10 bases not matched to a gene; V was cut back by 4 bases and J by 1 base. In germline, CDR1 is MDHEN, CDR2 SYDVKM. This CDR3 comprises 18 residues. The CDR3 sequence is CASSSGTGALGSGNTIYF. For the CDR3, the DNA is TGTGCCAGCAGTTCCGGGACAGGGGCCCTGGGATCTGGAAACACCATATATTTT. Looking up the rest from reference TRBV28 and TRBJ1-3 gives the full variable domain: DVKVTQSSRYLVKRTGEKVFLECVQDMDHENMFWYRQDPGLGLRLIYFSYDVKMKEKGDIPEGYSVSREKKERFSLILESASTNQTSMYLCASSSGTGALGSGNTIYFGEGSWLTVV.

The chain recombines TRBV30 with TRBJ2-7; weak D call: TRBD1 (6 bases). The germline V gene has CDR1 GTSNPN and CDR2 SVGIG (reference sequence). The CDR3 is 12 amino acids. The V gene lost 8 bases and the J gene lost 3 bases, with 14 bases spanning the gap. CDR3: CAGEQGFYEQYF. Here the CDR3 DNA reads TGTGCCGGGGAACAGGGATTCTACGAGCAGTACTTC.

This clone was seen once. V and J are TRBV15 and TRBJ2-7; 10 bases match TRBD2. The CDR3 totals 17 residues. Per the germline V gene, CDR1 is LNHNV and CDR2 is YYDKDF (reference sequence). The trim removed 0 bases at V and 2 bases at J, leaving 7 bases unmatched. DNA of the CDR3: TGTGCCACCAGCAGAGATGTTGGGACTAGCGTTGCCTACGAGCAGTACTTC. This codes for CATSRDVGTSVAYEQYF. The variable domain in full, completed from reference TRBV15 and TRBJ2-7, reads DAMVIQNPRYQVTQFGKPVTLSCSQTLNHNVMYWYQQKSSQAPKLLFHYYDKDFNNEADTPDNFQSRRPNTSFCFLDIRSPGLGDTAMYLCATSRDVGTSVAYEQYFGPGTRLTVT.

V usage is TRBV6-6 and J usage is TRBJ1-5; 7 nucleotides match TRBD1. Per the germline V gene, CDR1 is MNHNY and CDR2 is SVGAGI (reference sequence). After removal of 8 bases from V and 2 bases from J, the junction contained 3 bases not matched to a gene. The CDR3 is 13 amino acids. The CDR3 loop is CASEQGRNQPQHF. Written as DNA, the CDR3 is TGTGCCAGCGAACAGGGGCGCAATCAGCCCCAGCATTTT.

V gene TRBV14 combines with J gene TRBJ2-3; tentatively, D is TRBD1 (5 bases). From germline, CDR1 is SGHDN and CDR2 FVKESK. This CDR3 comprises 16 residues. V was pared by 4 bases and J by 1 base, with 15 bases between. Here the CDR3 DNA reads TGTGCCAGCAGCCCGCTTGCAGGGAAGGGCACAGATACGCAGTATTTT. Its protein is CASSPLAGKGTDTQYF.

The chain has TRBV27 and TRBJ2-2; 11 bases are shared with TRBD1. The CDR3 has 15 amino acids. From germline, CDR1 is MNHEY and CDR2 SMNVEV (reference sequence). V gave up 5 bases and J gave up 5 bases; unmatched junction bases: 4. The CDR3 loop reads CASSPGQGVTGELFF. In nucleotides, the CDR3 is TGTGCCAGCAGTCCGGGACAGGGGGTTACCGGGGAGCTGTTTTTT.

Notes on this clone: This CDR3 is also generated by other DNA sequences in the sample. The genes are TRBV27 and TRBJ1-5; possibly TRBD1 for D (5 bases). V gave up 3 bases and J gave up 2 bases, with 5 bases separating them. The germline V gene encodes CDR1 MNHEY and CDR2 SMNVEV (reference sequence). CDR3 length equals 13 residues. The CDR3 DNA reads TGTGCCAGCAGTTTCAGGGGCAATCAGCCCCAGCATTTT. This gives the protein CASSFRGNQPQHF.

This clone came up a few times. The CDR3 spells CASSLSSGRRSYNEQFF. CDR3 nucleotides: TGCGCCAGCAGCCTATCGAGCGGGAGGAGATCCTACAATGAGCAGTTCTTC. J is TRBJ2-1 and V is TRBV4-1; TRBD2 agrees at 9 bases. The J segment lost 1 base and the V segment lost 4 bases, leaving 8 bases of the junction unmatched. The germline CDR1 and CDR2 sequences are MGHRA and YSYEKL. CDR3 length: 17 amino acids.

The rearrangement links TRBV6-1 to TRBJ1-2; 10 nucleotides match TRBD1. The germline V gene encodes CDR1 MNHNS and CDR2 SASEGT. The CDR3 sequence is 17 residues long. J lost 5 bases, V lost 6 bases, and 15 bases had no gene match. The CDR3, as DNA: TGTGCCAGCAGGGAACCGAAAGGACAGGGGGTAAGATATGGCTACACCTTC. It encodes CASREPKGQGVRYGYTF.

The chain has TRBV2 and TRBJ2-1; D not certain. This CDR3 contains 11 residues. Germline lookup yields CDR1 SNHLY and CDR2 FYNNEI. The V and J ends lost 6 bases and 7 bases respectively, with 7 bases between them. The CDR3 coding sequence is TGTGCCAGCAGATTACTTAATGAGCAGTTCTTC. Its protein is CASRLLNEQFF.

The rearrangement uses TRBV6-6 and TRBJ2-2; tentatively, D is TRBD2 (6 bases). This CDR3 comprises 16 residues. The V end was cut by 1 base, the J end by 4 bases, with 13 bases between. Germline lookup yields CDR1 MNHNY and CDR2 SVGAGI (reference sequence). CDR3 amino acids: CASSYLYGTGTGELFF. The CDR3 DNA reads TGTGCCAGCAGTTACTTATATGGGACTGGCACCGGGGAGCTGTTTTTT.

The chain uses TRBV27 and TRBJ1-5, with D possibly being TRBD1 (5 bases). Germline CDR1 and CDR2: MNHEY and SMNVEV (reference sequence). V gave up 5 bases and J gave up 2 bases, with 16 bases separating them. The CDR3 has 16 amino acids. The CDR3 region is CASSPLQGLGNQPQHF. The DNA of the CDR3 is TGTGCCAGCAGTCCCCTCCAGGGTTTGGGCAATCAGCCCCAGCATTTT.

The chain combines TRBV9 with TRBJ2-7, with TRBD2 as a possible D gene (6 bases). Deletions cut 0 bases from V and 1 base from J, with 8 bases between. Germline assignment: CDR1 SGDLS and CDR2 YYNGEE. CDR3 length: 14 residues. The CDR3 region has the DNA TGTGCCAGCAGCGTAGACGGGAGATCCTACGAGCAGTACTTC. Residues: CASSVDGRSYEQYF.